This T cell receptor (beta chain) was captured in a study of CD8 T cells in Susac syndrome. After extraction with the RNeasy kit, roughly 0.45 to 1 ug of the RNA was reverse transcribed using random hexamers. TCRdb itself ran the immunoSEQ multiplex PCR reads through MiXCR, one entry per CDR3 protein. The sample gives under 200,000 distinct CDR3 sequences, approximately 95% of which show up once; about 0.15% is in the top ten. TCR beta was sequenced from blood CD8+ and CD4+ T cells. With 2 bases removed from V and 5 bases from J, the gap between germline ends came to 10 bases. This CDR3 spans 14 amino acids.

Material: CD8+ T cells from PBMCs. This clonotype was sampled from a human donor with multiple sclerosis. The chain recombines TRBV12-3 or TRBV12-4 with TRBJ2-1, with a tentative D call TRBD1 (6 bases). CDR3 DNA sequence: TGTGCCAGCAGTTTACAGGGGCATGACAATGAGCAGTTCTTC. Protein: CASSLQGHDNEQFF.